The clone carrying this T cell receptor beta chain was counted a few times. The antigen is undetermined. The V gene's germline CDR1 is MDHEN and CDR2 SYDVKM. The CDR3 has 15 residues. V shed 6 bases and J 4 bases; nucleotides not matched to a gene: 10. The data stem from a study of T cells in Graves' hyperthyroidism and ophthalmopathy. Findings of the study overall: It was a median 6.5 months before onset that the model predicted ophthalmopathy. Most clonotypes that expanded in the thyroid above 0.001 also showed up in blood.

Absence of ophthalmopathy progression within 18 months defined stable Graves' hyperthyroidism. Hyperthyroidism in the patients, aged 18 to 65, was newly diagnosed and under 2 months in duration. TCR beta CDR3 regions were amplified from RNA transcripts. First-round RT-PCR targeting the TCR CDR3 was performed with the HTBI primer set. Using its own MiXCR run on the multiplex PCR reads, TCRdb lists one record per CDR3 protein. The data hold roughly 700,000 distinct CDR3 sequences, with 12% to 15% observed a single time. The origin of this receptor is a woman younger than 35 with Graves' hyperthyroidism. Sequenced input: blood. The rearrangement uses TRBV28 and TRBJ2-5; TRBD1 matches 8 bases. This CDR3 reads CASSAPGGPRETQYF. CDR3 bases: TGTGCCAGCAGCGCACCAGGGGGCCCGAGAGAGACCCAGTACTTC.